One sample yielded the 3 T cell receptor beta chains listed below, sequenced in a study of T-cell memory formation after mild COVID-19. TCRdb processed the 5' RACE reads anew with MiXCR; each CDR3 protein has one entry. The table records about 410,000 distinct CDR3 sequences, 20% to 25% of them present only once. The sample consisted of PBMCs or a T cell subset sorted from them (not recorded which). The source is an adult woman who had mild COVID-19 (a few samples of this study predate the infection). Cell type and time point are not known.

In nucleotides, the CDR3 is TGTGCCAGCAGCTTAGAAAGGGGGCCGGGGTATGGCTACACCTTC. It codes for CASSLERGPGYGYTF. V gene TRBV7-6 combines with J gene TRBJ1-2, with 7 bases lining up with TRBD1. CDR1 and CDR2 from the germline V gene are SGHVS and FNYEAQ. With 1 base clipped from V and 5 bases from J, the junction kept 7 bases outside the gene matches. This CDR3 comprises 15 residues.

The gene calls are TRBV7-2 and TRBJ2-3; 16 positions match TRBD2. From germline, CDR1 is SGHTA and CDR2 FQGNSA. V was clipped by 4 bases and J by 5 bases; unmatched bases: 3. This CDR3 has 16 residues. CDR3 coding DNA: TGTGCCAGCAGCTCGGGACTAGCGGGAGGGCAAGATACGCAGTATTTT. Encoded protein: CASSSGLAGGQDTQYF.

This clonotype was recorded at least ten times. The chain recombines TRBV7-2 with TRBJ2-2; no clear D. The ends were cut back, 2 bases at V and 4 bases at J, with 11 bases in the middle. Germline values: CDR1 SGHTA, CDR2 FQGNSA. The CDR3 covers 15 residues. This CDR3 is CASSLTPQVTGELFF. The CDR3 DNA reads as TGTGCCAGCAGCTTAACCCCCCAGGTCACCGGGGAGCTGTTTTTT.